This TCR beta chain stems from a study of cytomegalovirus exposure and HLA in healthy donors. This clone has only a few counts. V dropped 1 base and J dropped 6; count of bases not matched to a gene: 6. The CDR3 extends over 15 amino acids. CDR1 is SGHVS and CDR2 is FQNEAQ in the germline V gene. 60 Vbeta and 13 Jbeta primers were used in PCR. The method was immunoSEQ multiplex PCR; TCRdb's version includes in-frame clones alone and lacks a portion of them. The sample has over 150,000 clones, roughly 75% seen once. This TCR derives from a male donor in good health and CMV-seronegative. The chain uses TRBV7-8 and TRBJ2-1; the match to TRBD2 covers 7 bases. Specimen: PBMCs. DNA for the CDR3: TGTGCCAGCAGCTTAGATAATTTAGCGGGCAATGAGCAGTTCTTC. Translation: CASSLDNLAGNEQFF.